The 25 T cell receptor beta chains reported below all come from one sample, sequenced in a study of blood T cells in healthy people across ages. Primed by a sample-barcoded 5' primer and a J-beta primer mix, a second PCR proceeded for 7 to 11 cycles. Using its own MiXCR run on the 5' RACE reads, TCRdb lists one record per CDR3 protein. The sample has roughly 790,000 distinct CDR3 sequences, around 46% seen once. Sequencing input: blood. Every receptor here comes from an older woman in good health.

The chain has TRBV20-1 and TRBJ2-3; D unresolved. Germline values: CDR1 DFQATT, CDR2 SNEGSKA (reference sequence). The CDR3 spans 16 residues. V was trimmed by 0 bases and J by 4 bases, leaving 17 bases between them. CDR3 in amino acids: CSARDEANTPADTQYF. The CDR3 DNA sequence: TGCAGTGCTAGAGATGAAGCGAACACCCCTGCAGATACGCAGTATTTT.

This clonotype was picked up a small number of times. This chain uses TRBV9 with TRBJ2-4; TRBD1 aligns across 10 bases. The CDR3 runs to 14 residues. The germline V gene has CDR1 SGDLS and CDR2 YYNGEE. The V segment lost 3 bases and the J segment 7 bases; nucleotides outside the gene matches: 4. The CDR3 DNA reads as TGTGCCAGCAGCGCGGGACAGGGGAACAACATTCAGTACTTC. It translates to CASSAGQGNNIQYF.

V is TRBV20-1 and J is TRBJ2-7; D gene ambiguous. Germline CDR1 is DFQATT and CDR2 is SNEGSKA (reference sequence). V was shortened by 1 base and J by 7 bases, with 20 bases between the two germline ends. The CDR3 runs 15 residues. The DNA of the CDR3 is TGCAGTGCTAGAGTGGGTCTCCGGGCAAGGCGAGAGCAGTACTTC. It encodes CSARVGLRARREQYF.

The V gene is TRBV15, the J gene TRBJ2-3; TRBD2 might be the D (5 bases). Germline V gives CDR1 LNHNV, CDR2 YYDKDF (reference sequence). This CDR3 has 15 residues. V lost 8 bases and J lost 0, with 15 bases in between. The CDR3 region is CATAGIGISTDTQYF. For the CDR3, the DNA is TGTGCCACCGCTGGAATCGGGATCAGCACAGATACGCAGTATTTT.

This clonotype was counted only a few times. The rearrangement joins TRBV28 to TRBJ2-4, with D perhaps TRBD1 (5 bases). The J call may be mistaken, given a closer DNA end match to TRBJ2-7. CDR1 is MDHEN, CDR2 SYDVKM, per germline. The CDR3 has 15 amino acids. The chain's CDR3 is CASSLEDRPLSEQYF. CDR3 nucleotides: TGTGCCAGCAGTTTAGAAGACAGACCCCTTTCCGAGCAGTACTTC.

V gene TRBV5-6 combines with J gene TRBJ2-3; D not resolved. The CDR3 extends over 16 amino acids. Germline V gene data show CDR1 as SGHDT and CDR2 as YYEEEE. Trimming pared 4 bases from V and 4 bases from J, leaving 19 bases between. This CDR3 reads CASSRAYDWDADTQYF. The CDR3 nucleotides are TGTGCCAGCAGCCGGGCCTACGACTGGGATGCAGATACGCAGTATTTT.

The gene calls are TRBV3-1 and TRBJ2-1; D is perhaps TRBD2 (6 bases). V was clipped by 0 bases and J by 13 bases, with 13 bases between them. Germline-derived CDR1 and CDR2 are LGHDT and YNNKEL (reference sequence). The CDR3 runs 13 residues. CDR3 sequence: CASSQDPWRDQFF. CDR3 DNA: TGTGCCAGCAGCCAAGATCCCTGGAGGGATCAGTTCTTC.

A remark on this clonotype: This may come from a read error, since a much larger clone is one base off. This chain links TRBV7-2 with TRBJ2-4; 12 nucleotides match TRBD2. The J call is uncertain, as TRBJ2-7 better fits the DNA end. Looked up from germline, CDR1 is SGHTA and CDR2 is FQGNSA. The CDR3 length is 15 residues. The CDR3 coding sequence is TGTGCCAACAGCCAGACTAGCGGGAGTCGGTACGAGCAGTACTTC. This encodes CANSQTSGSRYEQYF.

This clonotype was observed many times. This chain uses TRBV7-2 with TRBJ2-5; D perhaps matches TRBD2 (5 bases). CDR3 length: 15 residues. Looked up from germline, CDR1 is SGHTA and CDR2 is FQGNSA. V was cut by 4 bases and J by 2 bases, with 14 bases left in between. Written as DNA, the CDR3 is TGTGCCAGCAGCTCAGGAGGCCCATTACAAGAGACCCAGTACTTC. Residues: CASSSGGPLQETQYF.

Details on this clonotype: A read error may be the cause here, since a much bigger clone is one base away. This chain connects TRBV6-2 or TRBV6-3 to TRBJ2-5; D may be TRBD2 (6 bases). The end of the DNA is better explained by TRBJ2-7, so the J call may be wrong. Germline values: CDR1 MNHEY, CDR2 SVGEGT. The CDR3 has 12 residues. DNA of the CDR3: TGTGTCAGTCGGGACTTGGACTACGAGCAGTACTTC. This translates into CVSRDLDYEQYF.

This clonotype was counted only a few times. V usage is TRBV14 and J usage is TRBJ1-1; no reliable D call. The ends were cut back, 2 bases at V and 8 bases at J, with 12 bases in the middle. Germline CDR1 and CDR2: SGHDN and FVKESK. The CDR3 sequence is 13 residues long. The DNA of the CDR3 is TGTGCCAGCAGCCAATTACGAGTGGGAGAAGCTTTCTTT. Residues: CASSQLRVGEAFF.

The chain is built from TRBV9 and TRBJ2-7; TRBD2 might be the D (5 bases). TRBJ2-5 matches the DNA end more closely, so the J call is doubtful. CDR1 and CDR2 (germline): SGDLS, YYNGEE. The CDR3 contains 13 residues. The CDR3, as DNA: TGTGCCAGCAGCGTAGGAGGGAGAGGGACCCAGTACTTC. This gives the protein CASSVGGRGTQYF.

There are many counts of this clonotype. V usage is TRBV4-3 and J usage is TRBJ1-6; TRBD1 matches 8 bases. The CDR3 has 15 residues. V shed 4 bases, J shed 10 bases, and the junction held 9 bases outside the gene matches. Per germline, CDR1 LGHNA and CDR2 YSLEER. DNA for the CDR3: TGCGCCAGCAGCCCCCTACAGGGGGTAGGATCACCCCTCCACTTT. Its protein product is CASSPLQGVGSPLHF.

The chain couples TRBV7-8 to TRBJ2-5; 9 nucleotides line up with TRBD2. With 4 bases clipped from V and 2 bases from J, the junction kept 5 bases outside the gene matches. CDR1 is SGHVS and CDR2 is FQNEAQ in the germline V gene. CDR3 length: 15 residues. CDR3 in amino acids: CASSYRTSAQETQYF. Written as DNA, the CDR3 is TGTGCCAGCAGCTACAGGACTAGCGCGCAAGAGACCCAGTACTTC.

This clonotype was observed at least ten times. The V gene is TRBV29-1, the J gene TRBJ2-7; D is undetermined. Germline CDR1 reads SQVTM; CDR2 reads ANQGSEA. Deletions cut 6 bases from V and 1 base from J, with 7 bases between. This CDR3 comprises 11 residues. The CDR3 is CSVAASYEQYF. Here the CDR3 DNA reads TGCAGCGTAGCTGCGTCCTACGAGCAGTACTTC.

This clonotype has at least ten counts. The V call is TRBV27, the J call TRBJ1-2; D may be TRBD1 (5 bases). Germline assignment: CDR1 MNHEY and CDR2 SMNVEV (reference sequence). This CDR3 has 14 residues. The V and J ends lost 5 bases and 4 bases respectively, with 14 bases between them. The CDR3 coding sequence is TGTGCCAGCAGTCAGGAGGGGTTTCTCTATGGCTACACCTTC. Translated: CASSQEGFLYGYTF.

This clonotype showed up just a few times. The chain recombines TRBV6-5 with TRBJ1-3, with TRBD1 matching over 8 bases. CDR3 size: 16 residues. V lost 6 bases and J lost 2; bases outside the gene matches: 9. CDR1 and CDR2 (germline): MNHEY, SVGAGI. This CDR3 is CASSPSPTGAGNTIYF. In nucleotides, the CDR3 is TGTGCCAGCAGCCCATCACCGACAGGGGCTGGAAACACCATATATTTT.

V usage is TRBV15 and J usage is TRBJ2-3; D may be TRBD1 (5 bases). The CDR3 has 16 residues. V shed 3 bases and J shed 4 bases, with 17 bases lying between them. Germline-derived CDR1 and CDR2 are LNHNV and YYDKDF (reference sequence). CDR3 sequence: CATSRFGQGIADTQYF. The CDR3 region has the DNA TGTGCCACCAGCAGGTTTGGCCAGGGAATCGCAGATACGCAGTATTTT. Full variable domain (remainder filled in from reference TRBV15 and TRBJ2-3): DAMVIQNPRYQVTQFGKPVTLSCSQTLNHNVMYWYQQKSSQAPKLLFHYYDKDFNNEADTPDNFQSRRPNTSFCFLDIRSPGLGDTAMYLCATSRFGQGIADTQYFGPGTRLTVL.

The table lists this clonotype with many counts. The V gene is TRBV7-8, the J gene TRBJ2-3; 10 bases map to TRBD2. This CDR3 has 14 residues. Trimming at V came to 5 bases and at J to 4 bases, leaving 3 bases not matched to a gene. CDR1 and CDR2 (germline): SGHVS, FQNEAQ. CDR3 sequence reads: CASSAGTSADTQYF. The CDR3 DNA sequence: TGTGCCAGCAGCGCTGGGACTAGCGCAGATACGCAGTATTTT. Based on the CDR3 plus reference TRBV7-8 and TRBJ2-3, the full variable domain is GAGVSQSPRYKVAKRGQDVALRCDPISGHVSLFWYQQALGQGPEFLTYFQNEAQLDKSGLPSDRFFAERPEGSVSTLKIQRTQQEDSAVYLCASSAGTSADTQYFGPGTRLTVL.

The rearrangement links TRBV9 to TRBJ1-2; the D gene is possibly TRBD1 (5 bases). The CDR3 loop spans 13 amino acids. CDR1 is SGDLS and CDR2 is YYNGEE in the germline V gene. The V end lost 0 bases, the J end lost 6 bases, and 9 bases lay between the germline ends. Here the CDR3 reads CASSVDPGHGYTF. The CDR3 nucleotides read TGTGCCAGCAGCGTAGACCCGGGGCATGGCTACACCTTC.

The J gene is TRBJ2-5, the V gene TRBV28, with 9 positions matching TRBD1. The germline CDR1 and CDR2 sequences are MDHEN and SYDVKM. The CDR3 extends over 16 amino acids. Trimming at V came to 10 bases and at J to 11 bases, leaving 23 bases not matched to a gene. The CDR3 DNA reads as TGTGCCATAGGCGACCTACCGGGACAGGGTTTGAATGAGCAGTACTTC. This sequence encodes CAIGDLPGQGLNEQYF.

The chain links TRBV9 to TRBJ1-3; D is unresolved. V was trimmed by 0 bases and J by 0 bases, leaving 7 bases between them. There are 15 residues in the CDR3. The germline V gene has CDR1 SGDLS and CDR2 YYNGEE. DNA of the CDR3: TGTGCCAGCAGCGTAGGCGGGAGCTCTGGAAACACCATATATTTT. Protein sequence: CASSVGGSSGNTIYF. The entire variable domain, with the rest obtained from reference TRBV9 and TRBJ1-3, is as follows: DSGVTQTPKHLITATGQRVTLRCSPRSGDLSVYWYQQSLDQGLQFLIQYYNGEERAKGNILERFSAQQFPDLHSELNLSSLELGDSALYFCASSVGGSSGNTIYFGEGSWLTVV.

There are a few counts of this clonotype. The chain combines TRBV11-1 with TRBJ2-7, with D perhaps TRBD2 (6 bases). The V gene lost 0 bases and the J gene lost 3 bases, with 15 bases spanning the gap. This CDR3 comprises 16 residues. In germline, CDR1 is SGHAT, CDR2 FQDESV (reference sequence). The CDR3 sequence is CASSLAWGEHLYEQYF. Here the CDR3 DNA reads TGTGCCAGCAGCTTAGCCTGGGGGGAACATCTCTACGAGCAGTACTTC.

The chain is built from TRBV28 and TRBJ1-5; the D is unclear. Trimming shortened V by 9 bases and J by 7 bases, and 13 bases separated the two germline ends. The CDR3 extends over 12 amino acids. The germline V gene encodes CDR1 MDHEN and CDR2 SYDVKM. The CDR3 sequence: CASEQNRQPQHF. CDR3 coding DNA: TGTGCCAGTGAGCAGAATAGACAGCCCCAGCATTTT.

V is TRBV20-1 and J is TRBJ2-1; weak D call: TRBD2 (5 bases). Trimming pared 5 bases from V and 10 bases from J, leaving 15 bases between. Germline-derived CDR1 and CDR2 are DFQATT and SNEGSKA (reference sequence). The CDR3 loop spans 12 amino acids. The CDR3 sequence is CSAQNLAYEQFF. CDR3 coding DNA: TGCAGTGCTCAGAATCTAGCATACGAGCAGTTCTTC.